These 27 T cell receptor beta chains were sequenced from one sample in a study of response to subunit inactivated influenza vaccine. One entry per CDR3 protein results from TCRdb running MiXCR on the RT-PCR reads. The table lists 450,000 to 600,000 distinct CDR3 sequences, 6.5% to 8% of them singletons. Sample: PBMCs from blood, taken approximately 25 months after vaccination. Receptors were obtained from a man aged 50 to 69 who received an inactivated influenza vaccine.

Here the CDR3 reads CSASAGGIGWNNEQFF. CDR3 nucleotides: TGCAGTGCTAGTGCGGGAGGGATCGGCTGGAACAATGAGCAGTTCTTC. The chain joins TRBV20-1 to TRBJ2-1; 9 nucleotides align to TRBD2. This CDR3 contains 16 residues. Trimming removed 3 bases from V and 5 bases from J; junction bases left unmatched: 11. CDR1 is DFQATT, CDR2 SNEGSKA, per germline (reference sequence).

This chain joins TRBV29-1 and TRBJ2-1; D remains ambiguous. The CDR3 length is 14 residues. Germline V CDR1 and CDR2: SQVTM, ANQGSEA. V was pared by 3 bases and J by 5 bases, with 14 bases between. Written as DNA, the CDR3 is TGCAGCGTTGACCACGGACGGAAAAACAATGAGCAGTTCTTC. Amino acid sequence: CSVDHGRKNNEQFF.

At least ten counts were recorded for this clonotype. The chain combines TRBV12-3 or TRBV12-4 with TRBJ2-1, with D possibly TRBD2 on 7 matching bases. V was cut by 6 bases and J by 5 bases, with 17 bases left in between. The CDR3 is 15 residues long. The CDR3 DNA follows: TGTGCCAGCAGGAGGGGGGCTAGCGGTGACAATGAGCAGTTCTTC. Its protein product is CASRRGASGDNEQFF.

The chain couples TRBV7-2 to TRBJ1-6; 9 bases are shared with TRBD1. The CDR3 totals 16 residues. Germline V lookup: CDR1 SGHTA, CDR2 FQGNSA. V lost 5 bases and J lost 6; bases outside the gene matches: 8. The CDR3, as DNA: TGTGCCAGCAGCCCTTTCCACAGGGGGCTTAATTCACCCCTCCACTTT. It translates to CASSPFHRGLNSPLHF.

This clonotype came up a few times. The rearrangement uses TRBV10-3 and TRBJ2-5; 7 bases map to TRBD1. Germline V CDR1 and CDR2: ENHRY, SYGVKD. The ends lost 6 bases at V and 5 bases at J; junction bases unmatched: 6. The CDR3 covers 13 residues. CDR3 nucleotide sequence: TGTGCCATCAGAACGACAGGGCTGGAGACCCAGTACTTC. It is translated as CAIRTTGLETQYF.

This clonotype was seen a handful of times. The V gene is TRBV5-1, the J gene TRBJ2-6; 9 bases map to TRBD1. J lost 2 bases, V lost 1 base, and 4 bases had no gene match. This CDR3 has 17 amino acids. Germline V gene data show CDR1 as SGHRS and CDR2 as YFSETQ. The CDR3 nucleotides are TGCGCCAGCAGCTTGACAGGGGGCGATACTGGGGCCAACGTCCTGACTTTC. This codes for CASSLTGGDTGANVLTF. Full variable domain (outside the CDR3, taken from reference TRBV5-1 and TRBJ2-6): KAGVTQTPRYLIKTRGQQVTLSCSPISGHRSVSWYQQTPGQGLQFLFEYFSETQRNKGNFPGRFSGRQFSNSRSEMNVSTLELGDSALYLCASSLTGGDTGANVLTFGAGSRLTVL.

This clonotype was found many times. The rearrangement joins TRBV27 to TRBJ2-1; D gene ambiguous. The V gene lost 1 base and the J gene lost 0 bases, with 7 bases spanning the gap. CDR3 length equals 15 residues. Germline V gene sequence: CDR1 MNHEY, CDR2 SMNVEV (reference sequence). CDR3 in DNA: TGTGCCAGCAGTTTATGGCCTGCCTCCTACAATGAGCAGTTCTTC. Translated: CASSLWPASYNEQFF.

V gene TRBV20-1 combines with J gene TRBJ2-3; TRBD2 matches 8 bases. This CDR3 is built from 16 residues. V gave up 3 bases and J gave up 2 bases; unmatched junction bases: 10. Germline CDR1 is DFQATT and CDR2 is SNEGSKA (reference sequence). In DNA, the CDR3 is TGCAGTGCTAGTCCCCTCCTAGCGGGTAACACAGATACGCAGTATTTT. This translates into CSASPLLAGNTDTQYF.

This clonotype was counted at least ten times. The rearrangement uses TRBV15 and TRBJ1-2; 10 bases line up with TRBD1. This CDR3 region has 15 residues. Losses at the gene ends were 0 bases for V and 8 bases for J; bases not matched to a gene: 6. From germline, CDR1 is LNHNV and CDR2 YYDKDF (reference sequence). CDR3 sequence (DNA): TGTGCCACCAGCAGAGATCGGGGGACAGGGGACGGCTACACCTTC. This translates into CATSRDRGTGDGYTF.

This clonotype appeared a few times. The chain has TRBV7-9 and TRBJ2-3; 11 bases match TRBD2. Trimming took 2 bases from V and 6 from J; bases not matched to a gene: 4. The CDR3 sequence is 15 residues long. Germline V gene data show CDR1 as SEHNR and CDR2 as FQNEAQ (reference sequence). CDR3 in DNA: TGTGCCAGCAGCTTATCGGCTAGCGGGAGGGATACGCAGTATTTT. Translated: CASSLSASGRDTQYF.

This clonotype occurred a few times. V gene TRBV7-2 combines with J gene TRBJ2-3; 9 bases fit TRBD2. The germline V gene has CDR1 SGHTA and CDR2 FQGNSA. The ends lost 4 bases at V and 2 bases at J; junction bases unmatched: 7. The length of the CDR3 is 16 residues. Written as DNA, the CDR3 is TGTGCCAGCAGCTCCCTTGGGACTAGCTTCACAGATACGCAGTATTTT. Amino acids: CASSSLGTSFTDTQYF.

This clonotype was seen repeatedly, ten times or more. CDR3 region: CASSLIFPGELFF. The CDR3 region has the DNA TGTGCCAGCAGCTTAATCTTTCCCGGGGAGCTGTTTTTT. The chain couples TRBV7-6 to TRBJ2-2; D ambiguous. Germline CDR1 SGHVS, CDR2 FNYEAQ. Trimming removed 2 bases from V and 6 bases from J, with 7 bases in between. This CDR3 region has 13 residues.

CDR3 nucleotide sequence: TGTGCCAGCAGTTCCGGGACCAGGGGGGTTCAGCCCCAGCATTTT. Protein: CASSSGTRGVQPQHF. This chain uses TRBV27 with TRBJ1-5; 7 bases agree with TRBD1. V was pared by 4 bases and J by 6 bases, with 9 bases of the junction left unmatched. The CDR3 has 15 amino acids. Germline assignment: CDR1 MNHEY and CDR2 SMNVEV (reference sequence).

This clonotype was seen more than once but under ten times. The chain employs TRBV6-5 and TRBJ2-5; possible D gene TRBD1, 6 bases. V lost 8 bases and J lost 4, with 11 bases in between. Germline values: CDR1 MNHEY, CDR2 SVGAGI. The CDR3 has 12 residues. In DNA, the CDR3 is TGTGCCAGCGCAGGGGCAGGAGAGACCCAGTACTTC. Translated: CASAGAGETQYF.

The CDR3 sequence: CASSGRSRVRTDTQYF. CDR3 nucleotides: TGTGCCAGCAGCGGGAGGAGCAGGGTTCGCACAGATACGCAGTATTTT. This chain links TRBV7-2 with TRBJ2-3; D possibly corresponds to TRBD2 (6 bases). Trimming shortened V by 5 bases and J by 1 base, and 16 bases separated the two germline ends. Germline loops: CDR1 SGHTA, CDR2 FQGNSA. CDR3 length: 16 amino acids. Full variable domain (remainder filled in from reference TRBV7-2 and TRBJ2-3): GAGVSQSPSNKVTEKGKDVELRCDPISGHTALYWYRQSLGQGLEFLIYFQGNSAPDKSGLPSDRFSAERTGGSVSTLTIQRTQQEDSAVYLCASSGRSRVRTDTQYFGPGTRLTVL.

The J gene is TRBJ2-3, the V gene TRBV10-3, with 7 bases identical to TRBD2. The junction had 11 bases not matched to a gene; V was cut back by 10 bases and J by 4 bases. CDR3 length: 14 amino acids. Per germline, CDR1 ENHRY and CDR2 SYGVKD. CDR3 residues: CATSTSPTADTQYF. The CDR3 DNA reads as TGTGCCACCTCGACTAGCCCGACTGCAGATACGCAGTATTTT.

There are a few counts of this clonotype. J is TRBJ2-7 and V is TRBV4-1; weak D call: TRBD1 (5 bases). The CDR3 is 15 residues long. CDR1 is MGHRA, CDR2 YSYEKL, per germline. With 0 bases removed from V and 6 bases from J, the gap between germline ends came to 15 bases. CDR3 nucleotide sequence: TGCGCCAGCAGCCAAGATCCAGGGCTTGGTGGCGAGCAGTACTTC. This gives the protein CASSQDPGLGGEQYF.

This clonotype was picked up many times. The chain is built from TRBV28 and TRBJ2-4; D is possibly TRBD2 (5 bases). The CDR3 runs 16 residues. The V gene lost 5 bases and the J gene lost 1 base, with 15 bases spanning the gap. In germline, CDR1 is MDHEN, CDR2 SYDVKM. The CDR3 nucleotides are TGTGCCAGCAGTCCCACTAGATCAGTGGCCAAAAACATTCAGTACTTC. Translated: CASSPTRSVAKNIQYF.

This clonotype was seen more than once but under ten times. This sequence joins TRBV4-1 and TRBJ2-7; D is undetermined. This CDR3 spans 13 amino acids. The germline V gene encodes CDR1 MGHRA and CDR2 YSYEKL. Trimming pared 1 base from V and 4 bases from J, leaving 8 bases between. CDR3 in amino acids: CASSQVRTYEQYF. The DNA of the CDR3 is TGCGCCAGCAGCCAAGTCCGGACGTACGAGCAGTACTTC.

The genes are TRBV20-1 and TRBJ2-3; D gene unclear. The V end lost 1 base, the J end lost 0 bases, and 11 bases lay between the germline ends. This CDR3 has 15 residues. Germline assignment: CDR1 DFQATT and CDR2 SNEGSKA (reference sequence). In DNA form, the CDR3 reads TGCAGTGCTAGAGCGGTGGTTATTAGCACAGATACGCAGTATTTT. It specifies CSARAVVISTDTQYF.

This clonotype was counted only a few times. The V call is TRBV5-1, the J call TRBJ2-7; 10 nucleotides match TRBD1. Germline CDR1 is SGHRS and CDR2 is YFSETQ. The CDR3 has 14 amino acids. V was pared by 3 bases and J by 3 bases, with 3 bases of the junction left unmatched. For the CDR3, the DNA is TGCGCCAGCAGCTCGGGACAGGGGATCTACGAGCAGTACTTC. It codes for CASSSGQGIYEQYF. Supplemented by reference TRBV5-1 and TRBJ2-7, the full variable domain reads KAGVTQTPRYLIKTRGQQVTLSCSPISGHRSVSWYQQTPGQGLQFLFEYFSETQRNKGNFPGRFSGRQFSNSRSEMNVSTLELGDSALYLCASSSGQGIYEQYFGPGTRLTVT.

In this sample, this clonotype turned up a few times. The chain joins TRBV20-1 to TRBJ2-4; the match to TRBD2 covers 7 bases. V gave up 3 bases and J gave up 7 bases; unmatched junction bases: 15. The CDR3 covers 16 residues. Germline V gene lookup returns CDR1 DFQATT and CDR2 SNEGSKA (reference sequence). The CDR3 loop reads CSASSGGGPVRNIQYF. CDR3 nucleotides: TGCAGTGCTAGTTCTGGGGGAGGGCCGGTTCGGAACATTCAGTACTTC.

J is TRBJ2-7 and V is TRBV6-1, with no clear D. CDR1 and CDR2 (germline): MNHNS, SASEGT. The V end lost 5 bases, the J end lost 3 bases, and 14 bases lay between the germline ends. The CDR3 length is 14 residues. The CDR3 sequence: CASSLLTGDYEQYF. The CDR3 DNA follows: TGTGCCAGCAGTCTCCTCACCGGTGACTACGAGCAGTACTTC.

The chain recombines TRBV3-1 with TRBJ2-7; 10 nucleotides match TRBD2. The CDR3 contains 14 residues. CDR1 is LGHDT, CDR2 YNNKEL, per germline (reference sequence). J gave up 6 bases and V 5 bases, and 7 bases lay outside the gene matches. This CDR3 reads CASSWASGRSEQYF. CDR3 bases: TGTGCCAGCAGCTGGGCTAGCGGGAGATCCGAGCAGTACTTC.

The V gene is TRBV29-1, the J gene TRBJ1-2, with D tentatively TRBD1 (5 bases). This CDR3 is 14 amino acids long. Trimming pared 0 bases from V and 4 bases from J, leaving 12 bases between. Germline V lookup: CDR1 SQVTM, CDR2 ANQGSEA. In DNA form, the CDR3 reads TGCAGCGTTGAAGACCGGGACCACGGCTATGGCTACACCTTC. This codes for CSVEDRDHGYGYTF. Full variable domain (remainder filled in from reference TRBV29-1 and TRBJ1-2): SAVISQKPSRDICQRGTSLTIQCQVDSQVTMMFWYRQQPGQSLTLIATANQGSEATYESGFVIDKFPISRPNLTFSTLTVSNMSPEDSSIYLCSVEDRDHGYGYTFGSGTRLTVV.

This clonotype has ten or more counts. The gene calls are TRBV7-2 and TRBJ2-7; D ambiguous. Germline V gene lookup returns CDR1 SGHTA and CDR2 FQGNSA. This CDR3 is 15 amino acids long. Trimming took off 1 base at V and 2 bases at J, with 12 bases between the two ends. CDR3 nucleotide sequence: TGTGCCAGCAGCTTAGATTCCCGGAGTACCTACGAGCAGTACTTC. Residues: CASSLDSRSTYEQYF.

At least ten counts were recorded for this clonotype. The V call is TRBV18, the J call TRBJ2-6; 7 nucleotides match TRBD1. In germline, CDR1 is KGHSH, CDR2 LQKENI. This CDR3 contains 15 residues. The V gene end was trimmed by 4 bases and the J gene end by 2 bases; junction bases not matched to a gene: 2. CDR3 in amino acids: CASSRQGAGANVLTF. In DNA form, the CDR3 reads TGTGCCAGCTCACGACAGGGCGCTGGGGCCAACGTCCTGACTTTC.